This passage covers 20 T cell receptor beta chains from one sample sequenced in a study of shared clonotypes between healthy human individuals (TCRdb year 2020). Library prep was done by the immunoSEQ multiplex PCR assay. TCRdb obtained this table from immuneACCESS and retained in-frame rearrangements with V and J assigned. These tables miss some clones; where compared with another copy, unresolved V genes account for less than half of the shortfall, and the remainder is unexplained. In all, the sample holds fewer than 850,000 clones, and around 72% of those were seen once. The top ten clones comprise about 1.8% of the sample. Sample: memory CD4+ T cells sorted from blood. This specimen's cell subset or site label, interpreted: CD45RA-negative fraction. The receptors stem from a woman in her twenties or thirties in good health.

The rearrangement links TRBV10-3 to TRBJ2-2; D unresolved. This CDR3 has 12 amino acids. Per the germline V gene, CDR1 is ENHRY and CDR2 is SYGVKD. Trimming shortened V by 6 bases and J by 1 base, and 3 bases separated the two germline ends. Here the CDR3 DNA reads TGTGCCATCAGCCGGAACACCGGGGAGCTGTTTTTT. The encoded protein is CAISRNTGELFF.

The gene calls are TRBV5-1 and TRBJ2-3, with D hard to call. Germline CDR1 SGHRS, CDR2 YFSETQ. The CDR3 loop spans 14 amino acids. V shed 0 bases and J shed 5 bases, with 10 bases lying between them. The CDR3 DNA reads as TGCGCCAGCAGCTTGGCCTCCCTCGAAGATACGCAGTATTTT. Its translation: CASSLASLEDTQYF.

This clone was seen more than once but under ten times. The CDR3 DNA follows: TGTGCAAGTCGCTTAATCACGGGAGGCATTAACAATGAGCAGTTCTTC. Translated, it gives CASRLITGGINNEQFF. This chain joins TRBV12-2 and TRBJ2-1; the table's D call TRBD2 went unverified against the DNA. TRBV12-2 is a pseudogene. The CDR3 length is 16 residues.

The chain combines TRBV19 with TRBJ1-1; 8 nucleotides agree with TRBD1. The V segment lost 6 bases and the J segment 5 bases; nucleotides outside the gene matches: 8. Germline lookup yields CDR1 LNHDA and CDR2 SQIVND (reference sequence). The CDR3 runs to 14 residues. The CDR3 DNA reads TGTGCCAGTAGAGGACAGGGCCGGGGAACTGAAGCTTTCTTT. This translates into CASRGQGRGTEAFF.

The chain joins TRBV5-1 to TRBJ2-3, with 11 bases fitting TRBD1. V gave up 5 bases and J gave up 0 bases; unmatched junction bases: 2. Germline loops: CDR1 SGHRS, CDR2 YFSETQ. This CDR3 contains 15 residues. The CDR3 nucleotides are TGCGCCAGCAGGGACAGGGGGCCGAGCACAGATACGCAGTATTTT. Translation: CASRDRGPSTDTQYF.

The chain has TRBV15 and TRBJ1-5; no clear D gene. The CDR3 covers 16 residues. Germline V gene sequence: CDR1 LNHNV, CDR2 YYDKDF (reference sequence). Trimming took 0 bases from V and 4 from J, leaving 13 bases between them. CDR3 loop: CATSRDQIGSNQPQHF. In DNA, the CDR3 is TGTGCCACCAGCAGAGATCAGATTGGTTCGAATCAGCCCCAGCATTTT. Filled out from reference TRBV15 and TRBJ1-5, the complete variable domain reads DAMVIQNPRYQVTQFGKPVTLSCSQTLNHNVMYWYQQKSSQAPKLLFHYYDKDFNNEADTPDNFQSRRPNTSFCFLDIRSPGLGDTAMYLCATSRDQIGSNQPQHFGDGTRLSIL.

The chain links TRBV6-1 to TRBJ2-3, with 15 bases fitting TRBD2. With 7 bases clipped from V and 6 bases from J, the junction kept 5 bases outside the gene matches. The CDR3 length is 15 residues. CDR1 is MNHNS and CDR2 is SASEGT in the germline V gene. The CDR3 sequence is CASIRGTSGRDTQYF. In DNA form, the CDR3 reads TGTGCCAGCATTAGGGGGACTAGCGGGAGGGATACGCAGTATTTT.

At least ten counts were recorded for this clone. The chain uses TRBV11-2 and TRBJ1-1; D remains ambiguous. With 1 base removed from V and 1 base from J, the gap between germline ends came to 10 bases. CDR1 and CDR2 from the germline V gene are SGHAT and FQNNGV. The CDR3 extends over 15 amino acids. Here the CDR3 DNA reads TGTGCCAGCAGCTTAGGCGGCCGGACGAACACTGAAGCTTTCTTT. Residues: CASSLGGRTNTEAFF.

The CDR3 sequence is CASSTGRSETQYF. CDR3 bases: TGTGCCAGCAGTACGGGACGGAGCGAGACCCAGTACTTC. The chain couples TRBV28 to TRBJ2-5; D assignment may be TRBD1 or TRBD2 (5 bases each). Germline assignment: CDR1 MDHEN and CDR2 SYDVKM. With 5 bases removed from V and 5 bases from J, the gap between germline ends came to 12 bases. The CDR3 length is 13 residues.

The V and J genes are TRBV5-5 and TRBJ1-4; D is undetermined. The CDR3 contains 16 residues. The V gene's germline CDR1 is SGHKS and CDR2 YYEKEE (reference sequence). Deletions cut 4 bases from V and 4 bases from J, with 17 bases between. CDR3 bases: TGTGCCAGCAGCCCATTTGGTTTCGGTGTTAATGAAAAACTGTTTTTT. This sequence encodes CASSPFGFGVNEKLFF.

J is TRBJ1-2 and V is TRBV5-1; 9 nucleotides match TRBD1. With V trimmed by 0 bases and J by 1 base, 22 bases remained unmatched. CDR3 size: 22 residues. Germline values: CDR1 SGHRS, CDR2 YFSETQ. CDR3 in DNA: TGCGCCAGCAGCTTGGTTACAGGGGGCTTACAGGGGGCCCCCGGCGGTAACTATGGCTACACCTTC. Its translation: CASSLVTGGLQGAPGGNYGYTF.

The chain uses TRBV27 and TRBJ2-7, with D perhaps matching TRBD1 or TRBD2 (6 bases each). The CDR3 runs 15 residues. V gave up 2 bases and J gave up 0 bases, with 11 bases separating them. Germline V gene data show CDR1 as MNHEY and CDR2 as SMNVEV (reference sequence). This CDR3 reads CASSLGGPRSYEQYF. CDR3 nucleotide sequence: TGTGCCAGCAGTTTAGGGGGGCCCCGCTCCTACGAGCAGTACTTC.

The chain is built from TRBV7-9 and TRBJ2-3; no clear D gene. In germline, CDR1 is SEHNR, CDR2 FQNEAQ (reference sequence). This CDR3 has 14 amino acids. V gave up 3 bases and J gave up 0 bases, with 7 bases separating them. In DNA, the CDR3 is TGTGCCAGCAGCTTGTCTGGTAGCACAGATACGCAGTATTTT. Amino acid sequence: CASSLSGSTDTQYF.

V and J are TRBV4-1 and TRBJ1-5; a possible D gene is TRBD1 (6 bases). The length of the CDR3 is 13 residues. Germline V gives CDR1 MGHRA, CDR2 YSYEKL. Trimming took 3 bases from V and 8 from J, leaving 11 bases between them. The CDR3 coding sequence is TGCGCCAGCAGCCAGGGAAACAGGGAGCCCCAGCATTTT. Residues: CASSQGNREPQHF.

The chain couples TRBV4-2 to TRBJ2-4; TRBD1 might be the D (5 bases). V lost 5 bases and J lost 0, with 11 bases in between. Germline-derived CDR1 and CDR2 are LGHNA and YNFKEQ. The CDR3 extends over 15 amino acids. The CDR3 region has the DNA TGTGCCAGCAGCTTAGGACACTTAGCCAAAAACATTCAGTACTTC. It translates to CASSLGHLAKNIQYF.

As regards this clone: One base separates it from a far larger clone, so it is likely a read error. The V gene is TRBV11-3, the J gene TRBJ2-2, with a weak D call TRBD2 (5 bases). The CDR3 contains 15 residues. The V gene's germline CDR1 is SGHNT and CDR2 YENEEA. The CDR3 here is CASSFVLSNTGELVF. The CDR3 coding sequence is TGTGCCAGCAGCTTCGTGCTATCGAACACCGGGGAGCTGGTTTTT.

This chain links TRBV18 with TRBJ2-1; a weak D match, TRBD2 (6 bases). V was cut by 0 bases and J by 9 bases, with 12 bases left in between. Germline assignment: CDR1 KGHSH and CDR2 LQKENI. The CDR3 spans 14 residues. CDR3 DNA: TGTGCCAGCTCACCACCGGGACTTGCCAGTGAGCAGTTCTTC. It yields the protein CASSPPGLASEQFF. Full variable domain (rest looked up from reference TRBV18 and TRBJ2-1): NAGVMQNPRHLVRRRGQEARLRCSPMKGHSHVYWYRQLPEEGLKFMVYLQKENIIDESGMPKERFSAEFPKEGPSILRIQQVVRGDSAAYFCASSPPGLASEQFFGPGTRLTVL.

The gene calls are TRBV19 and TRBJ2-7; 9 bases agree with TRBD1. The CDR3 totals 16 residues. Looked up from germline, CDR1 is LNHDA and CDR2 is SQIVND (reference sequence). V gave up 1 base and J gave up 3 bases; unmatched junction bases: 7. This chain's CDR3 is CASSIGPGQGVYEQYF. The DNA of the CDR3 is TGTGCCAGTAGTATAGGGCCGGGACAGGGCGTCTACGAGCAGTACTTC.

This clone was seen only a few times. The J gene is TRBJ1-1, the V gene TRBV6-5; D call uncertain. Per germline, CDR1 MNHEY and CDR2 SVGAGI. The CDR3 contains 13 residues. Between the trimmed V and J ends, which lost 5 bases and 7 bases, there was a span of 14 bases. CDR3 residues: CASSDGVLGEAFF. The DNA of the CDR3 is TGTGCCAGCAGTGACGGAGTATTGGGTGAAGCTTTCTTT.

This chain links TRBV20-1 with TRBJ2-7; D may be TRBD2 (6 bases). Deletions cut 0 bases from V and 9 bases from J, with 9 bases between. Germline CDR1 DFQATT, CDR2 SNEGSKA (reference sequence). The CDR3 runs 11 residues. CDR3 nucleotides: TGCAGTGCTAGAGATGTGGGGGGGCAGTACTTC. It encodes CSARDVGGQYF.